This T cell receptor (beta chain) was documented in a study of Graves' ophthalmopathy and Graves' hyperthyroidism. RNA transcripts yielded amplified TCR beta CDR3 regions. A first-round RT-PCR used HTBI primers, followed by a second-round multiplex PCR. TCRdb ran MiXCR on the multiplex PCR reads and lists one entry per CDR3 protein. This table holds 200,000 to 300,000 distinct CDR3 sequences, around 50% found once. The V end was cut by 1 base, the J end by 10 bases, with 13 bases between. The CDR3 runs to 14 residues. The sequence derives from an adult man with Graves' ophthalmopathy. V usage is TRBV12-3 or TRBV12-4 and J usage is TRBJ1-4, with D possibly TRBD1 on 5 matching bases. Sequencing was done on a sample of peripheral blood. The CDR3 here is CASSLGQGIGKLFF. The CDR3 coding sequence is TGTGCCAGCAGTTTAGGGCAGGGTATTGGAAAACTGTTTTTT.